Following are 30 T cell receptor beta chains from one sample sequenced in a study of T cell changes during pregnancy in multiple sclerosis. TCRdb's table, derived via immunoSEQ multiplex PCR, lists solely in-frame clones and lacks some. This sample has tens of thousands of clones, with over 80% found just once. Sequenced here: peripheral blood, sampled after pregnancy. The source of these receptors is a female donor with multiple sclerosis, enrolled in a pregnancy study.

In this sample, this clone turned up once. This may arise from a read error, as a much more abundant clone is one base away. CDR3 protein: CASSVEGYGYTF. The CDR3 bases are TGTGCCAGCAGCGTAGAGGGGTATGGCTACACCTTC. V usage is TRBV9 and J usage is TRBJ1-2; maybe TRBD1 (5 bases). Germline V CDR1 and CDR2: SGDLS, YYNGEE. The CDR3 is 12 amino acids. Trimming shortened V by 0 bases and J by 5 bases, and 5 bases separated the two germline ends.

The chain recombines TRBV28 with TRBJ2-7; tentative D call: TRBD2 (6 bases). The V gene lost 3 bases and the J gene lost 0 bases, with 12 bases spanning the gap. There are 15 residues in the CDR3. The V gene's germline CDR1 is MDHEN and CDR2 SYDVKM. The CDR3 DNA is TGTGCCAGCAGTTTCGGGACTCTCTCCTCCTACGAGCAGTACTTC. It codes for CASSFGTLSSYEQYF.

The V call is TRBV6-1, the J call TRBJ1-6, with 7 bases fitting TRBD1. Germline V lookup: CDR1 MNHNS, CDR2 SASEGT. The V segment lost 6 bases and the J segment 6 bases; nucleotides outside the gene matches: 8. The CDR3 length is 15 residues. CDR3 bases: TGTGCCAGCAGCGGACAGGCGGGTGGTAATTCACCCCTCCACTTT. Its protein is CASSGQAGGNSPLHF.

The genes are TRBV4-2 and TRBJ1-3; D remains unclear. V lost 0 bases to trimming and J lost 4 bases, with 13 bases between them. The CDR3 is 16 amino acids. Germline CDR1 and CDR2: LGHNA and YNFKEQ. CDR3 in DNA: TGTGCCAGCAGCCAAGATAGAACCGGGTGGGGAAACACCATATATTTT. This gives the protein CASSQDRTGWGNTIYF.

V usage is TRBV25-1 and J usage is TRBJ2-7; a weak D match, TRBD2 (6 bases). This CDR3 has 13 residues. V was trimmed by 8 bases and J by 6 bases, leaving 17 bases between them. Per the germline V gene, CDR1 is MGHDK and CDR2 is SYGVNS. CDR3 DNA sequence: TGTGCCAGCCGGGACTTCTCCTCGGCCGAGCAGTACTTC. It encodes CASRDFSSAEQYF.

CDR3 nucleotide sequence: TGCGCCAGCAGCCAAGAGACAGGCAACCCCAACGAGCAGTACTTC. Its protein is CASSQETGNPNEQYF. This chain links TRBV4-1 with TRBJ2-7; weak D call: TRBD1 (6 bases). Trimming cost V 0 bases and J 5 bases, with 14 bases left between them. The V gene's germline CDR1 is MGHRA and CDR2 YSYEKL. The CDR3 runs to 15 residues.

This chain uses TRBV18 with TRBJ1-2; 8 bases agree with TRBD1. CDR3 length: 13 amino acids. Germline CDR1 is KGHSH and CDR2 is LQKENI. Trimming took 2 bases from V and 13 from J; bases not matched to a gene: 9. As DNA, the CDR3 is TGTGCCAGCTCACCAGGACAGGGAAATGTCGGCACCTTC. Translation: CASSPGQGNVGTF.

This clone was observed a handful of times. Other nucleotide sequences from this sample produce the same CDR3. CDR3 bases: TGTGCCAGCAGCCCCAGGTTAGCGGGGAGCACAGATACGCAGTATTTT. Its translation is CASSPRLAGSTDTQYF. The chain carries TRBV7-2 and TRBJ2-3; 8 nucleotides line up with TRBD2. The ends lost 5 bases at V and 0 bases at J; junction bases unmatched: 7. This CDR3 has 16 residues. Germline values: CDR1 SGHTA, CDR2 FQGNSA.

This chain links TRBV13 with TRBJ2-2; the match to TRBD2 covers 7 bases. This CDR3 region has 15 residues. Germline V gene sequence: CDR1 PRHDT, CDR2 FYEKMQ (reference sequence). The junction had 6 bases not matched to a gene; V was cut back by 3 bases and J by 5 bases. DNA for the CDR3: TGTGCCAGCAGCTTCCCAACCGGGGGGACCGGGGAGCTGTTTTTT. It codes for CASSFPTGGTGELFF.

This clone appeared a few times. CDR3 protein: CASSLSAGDPYGYTF. CDR3 DNA: TGTGCCAGCAGCCTCTCGGCGGGCGATCCCTATGGCTACACCTTC. The J gene is TRBJ1-2, the V gene TRBV7-2, with D unresolved. The length of the CDR3 is 15 residues. V lost 5 bases and J lost 4, with 17 bases in between. Germline CDR1 is SGHTA and CDR2 is FQGNSA.

The V and J genes are TRBV27 and TRBJ2-7; TRBD2 is a possible D gene (6 bases). The CDR3 is made up of 13 amino acids. V lost 6 bases and J lost 7, with 16 bases in between. Germline-derived CDR1 and CDR2 are MNHEY and SMNVEV (reference sequence). CDR3 in DNA: TGTGCCAGCAGCAACGGAGGAGGGTTTGAGCAGTACTTC. Translation: CASSNGGGFEQYF.

This chain connects TRBV6-5 to TRBJ2-3, with 9 bases that match TRBD1. With 8 bases clipped from V and 6 bases from J, the junction kept 12 bases outside the gene matches. CDR3 length: 15 amino acids. CDR1 and CDR2 (germline): MNHEY, SVGAGI. The CDR3 DNA follows: TGTGCCAGCGCCATATGGGGACAGGGATCCGATACGCAGTATTTT. Encoded protein: CASAIWGQGSDTQYF.

This clone appeared once. The chain couples TRBV7-2 to TRBJ2-7, with 9 bases aligning to TRBD1. Germline V gene lookup returns CDR1 SGHTA and CDR2 FQGNSA. After removal of 5 bases from V and 7 bases from J, the junction contained 6 bases not matched to a gene. The CDR3 length is 13 residues. In nucleotides, the CDR3 is TGTGCCAGCAGCGCGGGACAGGGTTGGGAGCAGTACTTC. It encodes CASSAGQGWEQYF. Together with reference TRBV7-2 and TRBJ2-7, the CDR3 gives the full variable domain: GAGVSQSPSNKVTEKGKDVELRCDPISGHTALYWYRQSLGQGLEFLIYFQGNSAPDKSGLPSDRFSAERTGGSVSTLTIQRTQQEDSAVYLCASSAGQGWEQYFGPGTRLTVT.

The chain combines TRBV30 with TRBJ2-2, with D perhaps matching TRBD1 (6 bases). Deletions cut 8 bases from V and 5 bases from J, with 18 bases between. CDR1 is GTSNPN and CDR2 is SVGIG in the germline V gene (reference sequence). The length of the CDR3 is 14 residues. CDR3 protein: CAVPGAFVTGELFF. CDR3 in DNA: TGTGCCGTTCCAGGGGCGTTCGTTACCGGGGAGCTGTTTTTT.

The chain has TRBV7-9 and TRBJ1-6, with a tentative D call TRBD1 (5 bases). This CDR3 has 12 amino acids. V dropped 6 bases and J dropped 13 bases, with 13 bases sitting between them. CDR1 is SEHNR, CDR2 FQNEAQ, per germline (reference sequence). For the CDR3, the DNA is TGTGCCAGCAGACCCACGGGGGGTCCCCTCCACTTT. This sequence encodes CASRPTGGPLHF.

The chain is built from TRBV28 and TRBJ2-7; D not resolved. The CDR3 loop spans 17 amino acids. Germline values: CDR1 MDHEN, CDR2 SYDVKM. Trimming removed 2 bases at V and 0 bases at J, with 17 bases between. The CDR3 protein is CASSLEASPGYSYEQYF. The CDR3, as DNA: TGTGCCAGCAGTTTAGAGGCGTCCCCGGGTTACTCCTACGAGCAGTACTTC.

This sequence joins TRBV7-9 and TRBJ1-5, with D perhaps TRBD1 (5 bases). Trimming pared 8 bases from V and 0 bases from J, leaving 20 bases between. Germline-derived CDR1 and CDR2 are SEHNR and FQNEAQ (reference sequence). The length of the CDR3 is 17 residues. The CDR3 reads CASRPGDPGDSNQPQHF. In nucleotides, the CDR3 is TGTGCCAGCCGCCCGGGGGATCCCGGGGATAGCAATCAGCCCCAGCATTTT.

V is TRBV30 and J is TRBJ2-7; 10 nucleotides agree with TRBD2. The CDR3 sequence is 17 residues long. Germline V lookup: CDR1 GTSNPN, CDR2 SVGIG (reference sequence). After removal of 0 bases from V and 2 bases from J, the junction contained 10 bases not matched to a gene. The CDR3 protein is CAWSVSAGGRRTYEQYF. The DNA for the CDR3 is TGTGCCTGGAGTGTATCAGCGGGAGGGCGGAGAACCTACGAGCAGTACTTC.

This chain joins TRBV4-2 and TRBJ2-1; D possibly corresponds to TRBD2 (6 bases). Germline values: CDR1 LGHNA, CDR2 YNFKEQ. The CDR3 has 16 residues. V was clipped by 0 bases and J by 1 base, with 10 bases between them. CDR3 residues: CASSQELSGSYNEQFF. The DNA for the CDR3 is TGTGCCAGCAGCCAAGAACTGAGCGGGTCCTACAATGAGCAGTTCTTC.

The chain links TRBV11-3 to TRBJ2-1, with D tentatively TRBD1 (6 bases). Trimming stripped 5 bases from V and 7 bases from J, with 12 bases between. The CDR3 runs 13 residues. CDR1 and CDR2 (germline): SGHNT, YENEEA. The CDR3 loop reads CASSLTGLNEQFF. Here the CDR3 DNA reads TGTGCCAGCAGCCTAACAGGGTTGAATGAGCAGTTCTTC.

The chain couples TRBV30 to TRBJ1-2; TRBD1 matches 7 bases. Germline lookup yields CDR1 GTSNPN and CDR2 SVGIG (reference sequence). The CDR3 extends over 15 amino acids. Germline trimming cut 0 bases from V and 4 bases from J; bases unmatched to any gene: 8. The CDR3, as DNA: TGTGCCTGGAGTGTAGCCGATCAGGGGGGCTATGGCTACACCTTC. Its protein product is CAWSVADQGGYGYTF.

This chain links TRBV10-2 with TRBJ1-2; 9 bases fit TRBD1. This CDR3 comprises 14 residues. The V and J ends lost 2 bases and 6 bases, in that order; junction bases with no gene match: 4. Germline loops: CDR1 WSHSY, CDR2 SAAADI. The CDR3 is CASSENRGPNGYTF. The CDR3 DNA follows: TGCGCCAGCAGTGAGAACAGGGGGCCGAATGGCTACACCTTC.

This chain joins TRBV7-8 and TRBJ2-1; 7 bases match TRBD2. The CDR3 sequence is 16 residues long. CDR1 SGHVS and CDR2 FQNEAQ come from the germline V gene. After removal of 5 bases from V and 4 bases from J, the junction contained 11 bases not matched to a gene. This CDR3 reads CASSPVVAGEYNEQFF. The CDR3 nucleotides are TGTGCCAGCAGCCCAGTGGTTGCGGGAGAGTACAATGAGCAGTTCTTC.

This clone is a singleton in its sample. The CDR3 reads CASSLWRPSNTGELFF. The CDR3 DNA reads as TGTGCCAGCAGCTTATGGCGGCCGTCGAACACCGGGGAGCTGTTTTTT. The chain links TRBV11-2 to TRBJ2-2; D uncertain. V was shortened by 2 bases and J by 0 bases, with 10 bases between the two germline ends. The germline V gene encodes CDR1 SGHAT and CDR2 FQNNGV. The CDR3 contains 16 residues. Supplemented by reference TRBV11-2 and TRBJ2-2, the full variable domain reads EAGVAQSPRYKIIEKRQSVAFWCNPISGHATLYWYQQILGQGPKLLIQFQNNGVVDDSQLPKDRFSAERLKGVDSTLKIQPAKLEDSAVYLCASSLWRPSNTGELFFGEGSRLTVL.

The rearrangement links TRBV11-1 to TRBJ2-1; the D gene is possibly TRBD2 (5 bases). The CDR3 spans 13 residues. Trimming pared 2 bases from V and 10 bases from J, leaving 12 bases between. Germline V lookup: CDR1 SGHAT, CDR2 FQDESV (reference sequence). The CDR3 nucleotides are TGTGCCAGCAGCTTACGAGGGCTTACGGAGCAGTTCTTC. It encodes CASSLRGLTEQFF.

The CDR3 protein is CSASGEEQYF. For the CDR3, the DNA is TGCAGTGCTTCGGGAGAGGAGCAGTACTTC. The V gene is TRBV20-1, the J gene TRBJ2-7; D is perhaps TRBD2 (6 bases). V lost 5 bases, J lost 7 bases, and 9 bases lay in between. This CDR3 contains 10 residues. In germline, CDR1 is DFQATT, CDR2 SNEGSKA (reference sequence).

The genes are TRBV12-2 and TRBJ2-1; the tabulated D call, TRBD1, remains unverified against the DNA. TRBV12-2 is a listed pseudogene. CDR3 size: 12 residues. The CDR3 DNA reads TGTGCAAGTCGCTGCGGACAGTATGAGCAGTTCTTC. Its protein is CASRCGQYEQFF.

The chain recombines TRBV2 with TRBJ1-1, with D hard to call. Looked up from germline, CDR1 is SNHLY and CDR2 is FYNNEI. This CDR3 spans 15 amino acids. V gave up 7 bases and J gave up 3 bases, with 18 bases separating them. The CDR3 sequence: CASTYLDFSHTEAFF. As DNA, the CDR3 is TGTGCCAGCACTTACCTAGACTTCTCCCACACTGAAGCTTTCTTT.

The V and J genes are TRBV7-2 and TRBJ1-2; tentative D call: TRBD1 (5 bases). The V gene lost 9 bases and the J gene lost 2 bases, with 13 bases spanning the gap. The CDR3 is 13 residues long. From germline, CDR1 is SGHTA and CDR2 FQGNSA. DNA of the CDR3: TGTGCCAGTACCGCGGGGGGGAACTATGGCTACACCTTC. Translation gives CASTAGGNYGYTF.

The gene calls are TRBV4-1 and TRBJ2-2; 10 nucleotides agree with TRBD2. The germline V gene has CDR1 MGHRA and CDR2 YSYEKL. Trimming took 3 bases from V and 6 from J; bases not matched to a gene: 10. This CDR3 is built from 17 residues. Here the CDR3 DNA reads TGCGCCAGCAGCCACGCGGGGGAGCGGGGGGGCCCCGGGGAGCTGTTTTTT. This sequence encodes CASSHAGERGGPGELFF.